The T cell receptor beta chain under discussion was sequenced for a study of T cell responses to AZD1222 COVID-19 vaccine. V lost 4 bases to trimming and J lost 6 bases; unmatched junction nucleotides: 7. CDR1 SGHRS and CDR2 YFSETQ come from the germline V gene. The CDR3 covers 14 residues. Measured with immunoSEQ multiplex PCR; TCRdb has only the in-frame clones, and not every one. This sample has 95,000 to 110,000 clones, with about 90% found just once. The sequence was obtained from an adult in good health. The sequencing used peripheral blood, collected on day 0 of AZD1222 vaccination. This chain uses TRBV5-1 with TRBJ1-3; TRBD1 agrees at 7 bases. CDR3 DNA: TGCGCCAGCAGCGCTAGACAGGGTACAAACACCATATATTTT. Protein sequence: CASSARQGTNTIYF. The full variable domain, rest sourced from reference TRBV5-1 and TRBJ1-3, is KAGVTQTPRYLIKTRGQQVTLSCSPISGHRSVSWYQQTPGQGLQFLFEYFSETQRNKGNFPGRFSGRQFSNSRSEMNVSTLELGDSALYLCASSARQGTNTIYFGEGSWLTVV.